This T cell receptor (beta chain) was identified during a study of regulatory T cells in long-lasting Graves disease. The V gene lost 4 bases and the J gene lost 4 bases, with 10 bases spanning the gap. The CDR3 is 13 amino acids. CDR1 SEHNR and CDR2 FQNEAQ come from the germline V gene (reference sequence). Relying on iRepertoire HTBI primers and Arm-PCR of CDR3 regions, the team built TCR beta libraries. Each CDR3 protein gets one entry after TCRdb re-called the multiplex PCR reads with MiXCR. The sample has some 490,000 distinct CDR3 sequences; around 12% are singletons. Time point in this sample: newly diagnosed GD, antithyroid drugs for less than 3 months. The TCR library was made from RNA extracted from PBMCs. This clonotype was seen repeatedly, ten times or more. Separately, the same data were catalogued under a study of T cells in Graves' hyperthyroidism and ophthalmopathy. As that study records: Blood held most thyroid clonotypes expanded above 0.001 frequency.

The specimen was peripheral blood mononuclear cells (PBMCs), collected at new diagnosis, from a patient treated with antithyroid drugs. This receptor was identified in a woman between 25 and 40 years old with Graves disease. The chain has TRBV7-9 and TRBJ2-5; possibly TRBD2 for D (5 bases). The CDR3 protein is CASSYLAIETQYF. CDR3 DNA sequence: TGTGCCAGCAGCTACCTAGCAATAGAGACCCAGTACTTC.